One T cell receptor (beta chain) is described in this entry. The sample is drawn from a study of blood T cell repertoires in COVID-19. Assignments of participants to cohorts depended upon their own reported clinical history. Donors of Cohort 3 who recovered were those that had two negative PCRs, clearance, or symptom resolution. V lost 5 bases, J lost 2 bases, and 2 bases stayed unmatched. Germline V gene lookup returns CDR1 MNHEY and CDR2 SVGAGI. The CDR3 runs to 15 residues. Original data processing: Amplification with reference gene primers provided the estimates of nucleated cell counts. TCRdb's copy holds only in-frame clones and misses some; the assay was immunoSEQ multiplex PCR. The D gene and trimming were derived from the DNA, and the V and J assignments and clone size from that table. The table has 300,000 to 350,000 clones, roughly 88% seen once.

The source of this sequence is a man aged 30 to 39 who had recovered from COVID-19. The chain is built from TRBV6-5 and TRBJ2-2; 10 bases align to TRBD1. Sequenced: PBMCs or T cells enriched from blood (not recorded which). The DNA for the CDR3 is TGTGCCAGCAGTCCGACAGGGGGCAACACCGGGGAGCTGTTTTTT. Its protein product is CASSPTGGNTGELFF.